The clone carrying this TCR beta chain was counted only a few times. The sample comes from a study of T cells after yellow fever vaccination. As TCR cDNA was made by 5'RACE template switching, a universal primer site and UMIs were added. A single record per CDR3 protein comes from TCRdb applying MiXCR to the 5' RACE reads. This repertoire shows hundreds of thousands of distinct CDR3 sequences, 9% to 15% found once; its top ten account for more than 13%. The CDR3 is made up of 13 amino acids. V lost 0 bases, J lost 4 bases, and 7 bases lay in between. CDR1 and CDR2 from the germline V gene are SGHDT and YYEEEE.

The TCR sequence derives from a man aged 25 to 45 who received the YFV17D yellow fever vaccine. Sequenced here: PBMCs, sampled on the day of the yellow fever booster vaccination. The chain combines TRBV5-6 with TRBJ1-2; D ambiguous. CDR3 bases: TGTGCCAGCAGCTTGGAAGTTATCTATGGCTACACCTTC. This codes for CASSLEVIYGYTF.